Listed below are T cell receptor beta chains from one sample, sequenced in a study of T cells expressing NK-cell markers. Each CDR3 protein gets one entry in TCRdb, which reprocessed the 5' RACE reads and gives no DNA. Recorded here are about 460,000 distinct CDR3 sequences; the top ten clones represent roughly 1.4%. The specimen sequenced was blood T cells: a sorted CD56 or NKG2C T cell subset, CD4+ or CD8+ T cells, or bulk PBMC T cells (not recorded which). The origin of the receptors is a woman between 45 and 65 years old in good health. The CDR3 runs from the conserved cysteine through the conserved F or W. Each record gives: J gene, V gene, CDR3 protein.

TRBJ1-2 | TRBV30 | CAWSVIRGLYGYTF
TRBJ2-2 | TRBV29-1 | CSVAPRGQGASGELFF
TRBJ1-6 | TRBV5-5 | CASRRHLGTGDNSPLHF
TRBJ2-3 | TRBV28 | CASREGTVDTQYF
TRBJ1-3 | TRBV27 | CASSFSVGTSGNTIYF
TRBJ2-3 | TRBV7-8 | CASSFPTGTAASTDTQYF
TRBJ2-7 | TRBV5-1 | CASSSSAGEQYF
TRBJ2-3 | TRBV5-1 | CASTPRATSRLSTDTQYF
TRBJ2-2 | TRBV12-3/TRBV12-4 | CASSLSSSGRDTGELFF
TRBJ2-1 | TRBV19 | CASSIPRGNEQFF
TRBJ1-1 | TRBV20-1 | CSYLGGGGEAFF
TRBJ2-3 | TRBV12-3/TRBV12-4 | CASTPRGEADTQYF
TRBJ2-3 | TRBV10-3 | CAISEALEETQYF
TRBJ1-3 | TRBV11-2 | CASSLLQGAPGNTIYF
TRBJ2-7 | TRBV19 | CASSKGGEDYEQYF
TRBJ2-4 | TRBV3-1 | CASSQDLGAKNIQYF
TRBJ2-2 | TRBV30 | CAWTTGPGELFF
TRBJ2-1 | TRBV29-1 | CSVGAGTGYNEQFF
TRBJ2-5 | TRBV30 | CAWSRGSQETQYF
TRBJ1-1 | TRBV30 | CAWHPRGNAFF
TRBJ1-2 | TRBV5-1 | CASAVPGVTNGYTF
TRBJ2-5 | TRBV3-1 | CASSPARGETQYF
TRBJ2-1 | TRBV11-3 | CASSSLNLAGGGYNEQFF
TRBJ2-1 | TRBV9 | CASSVWGVANEQFF
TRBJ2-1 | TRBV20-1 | CSAAAPVDEQFF
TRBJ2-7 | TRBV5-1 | CASSVTGDEQYF
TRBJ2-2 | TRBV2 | CASSQNRGPSTGELFF
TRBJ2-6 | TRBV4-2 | CASSQGTSGSSVLTF
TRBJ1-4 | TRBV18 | CASSATAKNEKLFF
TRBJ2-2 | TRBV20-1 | CSVGVGVKTGELFF
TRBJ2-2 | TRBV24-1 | CATSDPVSGSFYTGELFF
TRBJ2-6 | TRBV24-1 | CATSDLVLPGISGANVLTF
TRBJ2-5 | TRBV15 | CATSRDVGGEETQYF
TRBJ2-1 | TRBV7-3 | CASSDGTSGSLQFF
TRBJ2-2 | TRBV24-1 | CATSLAVGELFF
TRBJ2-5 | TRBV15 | CATSRDPGLGETQYF
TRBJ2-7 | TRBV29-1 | CSVEGGQGSYEQYF
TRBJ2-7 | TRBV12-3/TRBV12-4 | CASRVAGGYEQYF
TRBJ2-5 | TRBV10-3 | CAISTWETGKETQYF
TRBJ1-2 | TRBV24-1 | CATSQGENYGYTF
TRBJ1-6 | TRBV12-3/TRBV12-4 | CASSPFRAVGKGSPLHF
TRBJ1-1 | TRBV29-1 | CSVDGRLMNTEAFF
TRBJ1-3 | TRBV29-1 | CSGRGSGNTIYF
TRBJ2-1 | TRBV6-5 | CASSYRWDRVEQFF
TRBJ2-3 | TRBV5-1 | CASSLMSTGWTDTQYF
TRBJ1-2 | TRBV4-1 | CASRDDGSNYGYTF
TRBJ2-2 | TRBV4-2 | CASSQVGLAGGTGELFF
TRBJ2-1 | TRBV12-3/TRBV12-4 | CASSSIKGLFYNEQFF
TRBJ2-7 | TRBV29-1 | CSVGLVNAEQYF
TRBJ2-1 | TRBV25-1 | CASSPPWSGYNEQFF
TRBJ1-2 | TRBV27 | CASSSHREGVSTF
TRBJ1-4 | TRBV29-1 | CSAIVGGAGEKLFF
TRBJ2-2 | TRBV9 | CASSVVIAPRTGELFF
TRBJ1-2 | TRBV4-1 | CASSQSAGAPTKTF
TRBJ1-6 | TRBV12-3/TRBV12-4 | CASSLGQSYNSPLHF
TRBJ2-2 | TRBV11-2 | CASSLNLRTSGITGELFF
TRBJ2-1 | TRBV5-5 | CASSAYSRDNEHFF